This passage covers 30 T cell receptor beta chains from one sample sequenced in a study of CD8 T cells in Susac syndrome. An amount of RNA that ranged from about 0.45 to 1 ug was reverse transcribed with random hexamers. TCRdb reanalysed the immunoSEQ multiplex PCR reads using MiXCR and keeps one entry per CDR3 protein. Among roughly 120,000 distinct CDR3 sequences, more than 80% were seen once, and the ten largest hold approximately 0.29%. Sequenced material: CD8+ T cells from PBMCs. Receptor source: a human donor with multiple sclerosis.

This chain connects TRBV25-1 to TRBJ2-7; 7 bases align to TRBD1. With 3 bases clipped from V and 1 base from J, the junction kept 0 bases outside the gene matches. Per the germline V gene, CDR1 is MGHDK and CDR2 is SYGVNS. The CDR3 totals 13 residues. In DNA form, the CDR3 reads TGTGCCAGCAGTGAGGGACAGTCCTACGAGCAGTACTTC. Its translation is CASSEGQSYEQYF.

The chain recombines TRBV3-1 with TRBJ2-7; 8 bases agree with TRBD1. The CDR3 is 15 residues long. Germline values: CDR1 LGHDT, CDR2 YNNKEL (reference sequence). V was pared by 0 bases and J by 3 bases, with 4 bases of the junction left unmatched. The CDR3: CASSQDRTGNYEQYV. Written as DNA, the CDR3 is TGTGCCAGCAGCCAAGACCGGACAGGGAACTACGAGCAGTACGTC.

The V and J genes are TRBV9 and TRBJ1-2, with TRBD1 identical over 7 bases. In germline, CDR1 is SGDLS, CDR2 YYNGEE. This CDR3 region has 17 residues. J was trimmed by 0 bases and V by 3 bases; bases with no gene match: 11. DNA of the CDR3: TGTGCCAGCAGCGCGATCCCTCAGGGGGAATCTAACTATGGCTACACCTTC. Protein product: CASSAIPQGESNYGYTF.

The rearrangement joins TRBV10-3 to TRBJ1-2; D gene unclear. CDR1 and CDR2 from the germline V gene are ENHRY and SYGVKD. V lost 10 bases and J lost 8, with 17 bases in between. The CDR3 contains 12 residues. CDR3 sequence (DNA): TGTGCCACCCCCCTGGCCGGTAACGGCTACACCTTC. This sequence encodes CATPLAGNGYTF.

The chain recombines TRBV19 with TRBJ2-1, with 7 bases aligning to TRBD2. Germline lookup yields CDR1 LNHDA and CDR2 SQIVND (reference sequence). Trimming removed 10 bases from V and 3 bases from J; junction bases left unmatched: 9. The CDR3 loop spans 14 amino acids. For the CDR3, the DNA is TGTGCCACCTCTAGGGCTAGCGGCTACAATGAGCAGTTCTTC. This sequence encodes CATSRASGYNEQFF.

The chain combines TRBV20-1 with TRBJ1-1; D is unclear. Trimming took off 0 bases at V and 4 bases at J, with 3 bases between the two ends. The CDR3 is 11 amino acids. Germline CDR1 is DFQATT and CDR2 is SNEGSKA (reference sequence). CDR3 residues: CSARDGTEAFF. CDR3 nucleotide sequence: TGCAGTGCTAGAGATGGCACTGAAGCTTTCTTT.

The genes are TRBV19 and TRBJ2-7, with D hard to call. This CDR3 has 15 residues. Germline loops: CDR1 LNHDA, CDR2 SQIVND (reference sequence). V was clipped by 0 bases and J by 0 bases, with 9 bases between them. CDR3 region: CASSIESGSSYEQYF. In nucleotides, the CDR3 is TGTGCCAGTAGTATAGAGTCAGGCAGCTCCTACGAGCAGTACTTC.

The rearrangement uses TRBV7-6 and TRBJ2-2; D is tentatively TRBD1 or TRBD2 (5 bases each). The CDR3 sequence is 16 residues long. Trimming removed 5 bases from V and 5 bases from J, with 18 bases in between. Germline V gives CDR1 SGHVS, CDR2 FNYEAQ. This chain's CDR3 is CASSLNRLTGTGELFF. CDR3 DNA sequence: TGTGCCAGCAGCCTCAACAGGTTGACGGGGACCGGGGAGCTGTTTTTT.

The chain has TRBV7-9 and TRBJ1-2; possibly TRBD1 for D (6 bases). This CDR3 is 14 amino acids long. V lost 5 bases and J lost 3, with 13 bases in between. Germline CDR1 SEHNR, CDR2 FQNEAQ (reference sequence). The CDR3 region is CASSVGGVHYGYTF. Written as DNA, the CDR3 is TGTGCCAGCAGCGTAGGGGGAGTTCACTATGGCTACACCTTC.

V gene TRBV27 combines with J gene TRBJ2-3; maybe TRBD2 (5 bases). The CDR3 totals 17 residues. Trimming pared 6 bases from V and 1 base from J, leaving 20 bases between. Germline assignment: CDR1 MNHEY and CDR2 SMNVEV (reference sequence). In nucleotides, the CDR3 is TGTGCCAGCAGCCCGACTCGGACTGGCCCCCGCACAGATACGCAGTATTTT. Translated, it gives CASSPTRTGPRTDTQYF.

The chain is built from TRBV2 and TRBJ2-7; D is uncertain. Trimming shortened V by 2 bases and J by 6 bases, and 11 bases separated the two germline ends. The length of the CDR3 is 13 residues. Germline V gene lookup returns CDR1 SNHLY and CDR2 FYNNEI. CDR3 region: CASSERASFEQYF. CDR3 coding DNA: TGTGCCAGCAGTGAAAGGGCATCATTCGAGCAGTACTTC.

This sequence joins TRBV9 and TRBJ2-1; 7 nucleotides match TRBD2. The CDR3 sequence is 14 residues long. Germline-derived CDR1 and CDR2 are SGDLS and YYNGEE. J was trimmed by 7 bases and V by 4 bases; bases with no gene match: 8. In nucleotides, the CDR3 is TGTGCCAGCAGCCCTGACTTGGGGGGGAATGAGCAGTTCTTC. Protein sequence: CASSPDLGGNEQFF.

The V call is TRBV5-8, the J call TRBJ1-1; no firm D call. V lost 0 bases to trimming and J lost 0 bases, with 15 bases between them. CDR3 size: 17 residues. The germline gives CDR1 SGHTS, CDR2 YDEGEE. The chain's CDR3 is CASSLGMSTPMNTEAFF. The CDR3 region has the DNA TGTGCCAGCAGCTTGGGGATGTCGACCCCCATGAACACTGAAGCTTTCTTT.

This chain links TRBV3-1 with TRBJ2-7, with 8 bases fitting TRBD1. CDR1 LGHDT and CDR2 YNNKEL come from the germline V gene (reference sequence). This CDR3 spans 16 amino acids. With 0 bases clipped from V and 0 bases from J, the junction kept 4 bases outside the gene matches. CDR3 sequence: CASSQDRGLSSYEQYF. CDR3 DNA sequence: TGTGCCAGCAGCCAAGACAGGGGGCTTAGCTCCTACGAGCAGTACTTC.

The V call is TRBV7-9, the J call TRBJ2-5, with 8 bases aligning to TRBD2. V dropped 5 bases and J dropped 5; count of bases not matched to a gene: 7. The CDR3 runs 14 residues. The V gene's germline CDR1 is SEHNR and CDR2 FQNEAQ (reference sequence). This CDR3 is CASSAYGRVETQYF. CDR3 in DNA: TGTGCCAGCAGCGCATACGGGAGGGTGGAGACCCAGTACTTC.

The rearrangement uses TRBV20-1 and TRBJ2-3, with 10 bases matching TRBD2. Trimming at V came to 8 bases and at J to 0 bases, leaving 11 bases not matched to a gene. This CDR3 contains 16 residues. Germline CDR1 and CDR2: DFQATT and SNEGSKA (reference sequence). As DNA, the CDR3 is TGCAGTCATCTTAGCGGGGGGATCGGCAGCACAGATACGCAGTATTTT. Its protein is CSHLSGGIGSTDTQYF.

The genes are TRBV9 and TRBJ2-5; the D gene is possibly TRBD1 (6 bases). V dropped 4 bases and J dropped 5 bases, with 18 bases sitting between them. Germline loops: CDR1 SGDLS, CDR2 YYNGEE. This CDR3 is 15 amino acids long. This CDR3 is CASSPFEGDKETQYF. The CDR3 DNA follows: TGTGCCAGCAGCCCCTTCGAGGGGGACAAGGAGACCCAGTACTTC.

This clonotype was detected once. The rearrangement uses TRBV11-2 and TRBJ2-4; 9 bases are a match to TRBD1. Germline V CDR1 and CDR2: SGHAT, FQNNGV. The V and J ends lost 3 bases and 3 bases, in that order; junction bases with no gene match: 9. The CDR3 contains 17 residues. CDR3 sequence (DNA): TGTGCCAGCAGCTTTTGGGGGACAGGGAGATACAAAAACATTCAGTACTTC. Residues: CASSFWGTGRYKNIQYF. Based on the CDR3 plus reference TRBV11-2 and TRBJ2-4, the full variable domain is EAGVAQSPRYKIIEKRQSVAFWCNPISGHATLYWYQQILGQGPKLLIQFQNNGVVDDSQLPKDRFSAERLKGVDSTLKIQPAKLEDSAVYLCASSFWGTGRYKNIQYFGAGTRLSVL.

The CDR3 loop reads CASSLYGGHSGANVLTF. DNA for the CDR3: TGTGCCAGCAGCTTGTACGGGGGCCACTCTGGGGCCAACGTCCTGACTTTC. The V call is TRBV5-4, the J call TRBJ2-6; D possibly matches TRBD1 or TRBD2 (6 bases each). The germline V gene has CDR1 SGHNT and CDR2 YYREEE (reference sequence). The ends were cut back, 1 base at V and 0 bases at J, with 11 bases in the middle. The CDR3 spans 17 residues.

This sequence joins TRBV9 and TRBJ2-5; 11 bases match TRBD2. The CDR3 loop spans 15 amino acids. The ends lost 2 bases at V and 4 bases at J; junction bases unmatched: 4. Per the germline V gene, CDR1 is SGDLS and CDR2 is YYNGEE. The CDR3 bases are TGTGCCAGCAGCGTTGGGACTAGCGGTCCAGAGACCCAGTACTTC. As protein: CASSVGTSGPETQYF.

The chain couples TRBV6-5 to TRBJ2-4; D call uncertain. The ends were cut back, 5 bases at V and 0 bases at J, with 8 bases in the middle. This CDR3 has 14 residues. Germline assignment: CDR1 MNHEY and CDR2 SVGAGI. The CDR3 loop is CASSDPLAKNIQYF. The DNA of the CDR3 is TGTGCCAGCAGTGACCCGTTAGCCAAAAACATTCAGTACTTC.

The chain carries TRBV29-1 and TRBJ2-5, with D perhaps matching TRBD2 (6 bases). Germline V lookup: CDR1 SQVTM, CDR2 ANQGSEA. Trimming stripped 1 base from V and 4 bases from J, with 10 bases between. This CDR3 has 13 residues. The CDR3 spells CSVEGGVRETQYF. The DNA for the CDR3 is TGCAGCGTTGAAGGCGGGGTTCGAGAGACCCAGTACTTC. Supplemented by reference TRBV29-1 and TRBJ2-5, the full variable domain reads SAVISQKPSRDICQRGTSLTIQCQVDSQVTMMFWYRQQPGQSLTLIATANQGSEATYESGFVIDKFPISRPNLTFSTLTVSNMSPEDSSIYLCSVEGGVRETQYFGPGTRLLVL.

The V gene is TRBV29-1, the J gene TRBJ1-4; D perhaps matches TRBD1 (5 bases). Germline CDR1 and CDR2: SQVTM and ANQGSEA. The CDR3 has 12 amino acids. The CDR3 spells CTRRGSEEKLFF. DNA for the CDR3: TGCACCCGTCGGGGCAGTGAGGAAAAACTGTTTTTT.

This clonotype was observed once. The gene calls are TRBV19 and TRBJ1-5, with D possibly matching TRBD1 (5 bases). The CDR3 runs to 14 residues. Trimming shortened V by 9 bases and J by 6 bases, and 18 bases separated the two germline ends. The V gene's germline CDR1 is LNHDA and CDR2 SQIVND (reference sequence). CDR3 sequence (DNA): TGTGCCAGCCGCTCCCAGGGCAGAGTTCAGCCCCAGCATTTT. Its translation is CASRSQGRVQPQHF.

The chain employs TRBV6-2 or TRBV6-3 and TRBJ2-1; the match to TRBD2 covers 9 bases. The CDR3 length is 15 residues. CDR1 and CDR2 from the germline V gene are MNHEY and SVGEGT. The junction had 6 bases not matched to a gene; V was cut back by 2 bases and J by 7 bases. The CDR3 loop reads CASSYPAGGRNEQFF. As DNA, the CDR3 is TGTGCCAGCAGTTACCCAGCGGGGGGAAGGAATGAGCAGTTCTTC.

The chain is built from TRBV7-6 and TRBJ2-1; TRBD1 matches at 8 bases. CDR3 length: 14 amino acids. Per the germline V gene, CDR1 is SGHVS and CDR2 is FNYEAQ. The junction had 10 bases not matched to a gene; V was cut back by 6 bases and J by 9 bases. The CDR3 here is CASRDRDGWGEQFF. CDR3 bases: TGTGCCAGCAGGGACAGGGACGGGTGGGGTGAGCAGTTCTTC.

This clonotype was seen only a few times. The chain uses TRBV27 and TRBJ2-3, with TRBD2 identical over 9 bases. Germline CDR1 MNHEY, CDR2 SMNVEV (reference sequence). V was pared by 2 bases and J by 0 bases, with 0 bases of the junction left unmatched. CDR3 length: 15 amino acids. CDR3 bases: TGTGCCAGCAGTTTACTAGCGGGGAGCACAGATACGCAGTATTTT. This codes for CASSLLAGSTDTQYF.

The chain combines TRBV19 with TRBJ1-2, with D uncertain. V lost 0 bases and J 6 bases, leaving 14 bases between the germline ends. This CDR3 contains 15 residues. Germline-derived CDR1 and CDR2 are LNHDA and SQIVND (reference sequence). DNA for the CDR3: TGTGCCAGTAGTATAGAATCTTCGACGGTTCATGGCTACACCTTC. Translated: CASSIESSTVHGYTF. Filled out from reference TRBV19 and TRBJ1-2, the complete variable domain reads DGGITQSPKYLFRKEGQNVTLSCEQNLNHDAMYWYRQDPGQGLRLIYYSQIVNDFQKGDIAEGYSVSREKKESFPLTVTSAQKNPTAFYLCASSIESSTVHGYTFGSGTRLTVV.

The genes are TRBV6-6 and TRBJ2-1, with D uncertain. Germline-derived CDR1 and CDR2 are MNHNY and SVGAGI (reference sequence). This CDR3 region has 12 residues. V gave up 7 bases and J gave up 6 bases, with 10 bases separating them. CDR3 residues: CASTPASNEQFF. CDR3 nucleotide sequence: TGTGCCAGCACCCCAGCTAGCAATGAGCAGTTCTTC.

V gene TRBV9 combines with J gene TRBJ2-1; 8 nucleotides agree with TRBD2. With V trimmed by 0 bases and J by 7 bases, 9 bases remained unmatched. This CDR3 region has 16 residues. In germline, CDR1 is SGDLS, CDR2 YYNGEE. The CDR3 sequence: CASSVERERQGNEQFF. CDR3 bases: TGTGCCAGCAGCGTAGAGCGGGAGCGCCAAGGGAATGAGCAGTTCTTC. The full variable domain, completed using reference TRBV9 and TRBJ2-1, is DSGVTQTPKHLITATGQRVTLRCSPRSGDLSVYWYQQSLDQGLQFLIQYYNGEERAKGNILERFSAQQFPDLHSELNLSSLELGDSALYFCASSVERERQGNEQFFGPGTRLTVL.